The entry below gives a single TCR beta chain sequence along with its context. Its antigen is not yet known. It has no much larger one-base neighbor in the sample; base qualities were not kept. TCRbeta CDR3 regions were amplified from genomic DNA using the immunoSEQ Assay, a bias-controlled multiplex PCR. As for how the authors treated the data: The number of nucleated cells in each sample was estimated by amplification of reference gene primers within the assay. To quantify the absolute abundance of each unique TCRbeta CDR3 rearrangement, sequence reads were collapsed and filtered. For each sample, productive Simpson clonality was calculated by taking the square root of Simpson's diversity index across productive rearrangements. TCRdb took this table from immuneACCESS and kept in-frame rearrangements with V and J called. Such tables lack part of the clones; where checked against another copy, unresolved V genes explain under half of the gap, and the rest is unexplained. That table supplies the V and J calls and clone size; D and trimming were determined from the DNA. The sample table lists roughly 330,000 clones, 80% to 90% of them with a count of one. Approximately 5.3% of the sample comes from the top ten.

CDR1 is given as SGHRS and CDR2 as YFSETQ, both from the germline V gene. V is pruned by 6 bases and J by 4 bases, leaving 7 bases of the junction without a gene match. Including cysteine and phenylalanine, the CDR3 has 14 amino acids. Left in the record is the CDR3 DNA by itself, 42 bases read in frame from the first base. This entry is derived from a study of blood T cell repertoires in COVID-19 (dated by TCRdb to 2018 to 2021). Some background on the complete study: Collaborator samples came from the United States, Italy and Spain and covered acute and convalescent phases of COVID-19. Samples came from the ongoing ImmuneRACE study (first 160 participants) plus 1,254 subjects from 6 global collaborators. The prospective study material was composed of cDNA or gDNA derived from T cells, B-cell-depleted T cells, or PBMCs. HLA class I and class II types, where available, came from metadata supplied by the sample provider rather than from assay-based typing. Deeply sampled blood TCRbeta repertoires from subjects exposed to, actively infected with, or recovered from COVID-19 were included in the dataset. Sample metadata almost always included a de-identified subject ID, COVID-19 status, age in years and sex. A freely available public database, intended as a resource for researchers studying the immune response to SARS-CoV-2, is where the repertoires were released. The study at large found these results: The quantity of clinical and demographic metadata differed by source and by participant and was supplied without curation.

Participants in the prospective study were aged roughly 18 to 95 years, lived in 20 to 30 United States geographic areas, and enrolled through a virtual design. In the prospective study, participants were assigned to cohorts based on the clinical history participants reported in a screening survey and a study questionnaire. Recovered participants in ImmuneRACE Cohort 3 were defined by two consecutive negative NP/OP PCR tests, clearance by a healthcare professional, or resolution of symptoms. Each participant in the prospective study had whole blood, serum and a nasopharyngeal or oropharyngeal swab collected by mobile phlebotomists. Over a roughly 2-month period, participants in the prospective study had the option of providing additional blood draws and questionnaires. Before DNA extraction, prospective study blood samples were shipped either frozen or at room temperature.

Source material: PBMCs or T cells enriched from blood (not recorded which). The sequence was collected from a woman aged 25 to 39 who had recovered from COVID-19. Here the chain combines TRBV5-1 and TRBJ1-2; 9 bases in the middle match TRBD1. The CDR3 corresponds to CASTPGQGSYGYTF. The DNA sequence reads TGCGCCAGCACCCCGGGACAGGGAAGCTATGGCTACACCTTC.